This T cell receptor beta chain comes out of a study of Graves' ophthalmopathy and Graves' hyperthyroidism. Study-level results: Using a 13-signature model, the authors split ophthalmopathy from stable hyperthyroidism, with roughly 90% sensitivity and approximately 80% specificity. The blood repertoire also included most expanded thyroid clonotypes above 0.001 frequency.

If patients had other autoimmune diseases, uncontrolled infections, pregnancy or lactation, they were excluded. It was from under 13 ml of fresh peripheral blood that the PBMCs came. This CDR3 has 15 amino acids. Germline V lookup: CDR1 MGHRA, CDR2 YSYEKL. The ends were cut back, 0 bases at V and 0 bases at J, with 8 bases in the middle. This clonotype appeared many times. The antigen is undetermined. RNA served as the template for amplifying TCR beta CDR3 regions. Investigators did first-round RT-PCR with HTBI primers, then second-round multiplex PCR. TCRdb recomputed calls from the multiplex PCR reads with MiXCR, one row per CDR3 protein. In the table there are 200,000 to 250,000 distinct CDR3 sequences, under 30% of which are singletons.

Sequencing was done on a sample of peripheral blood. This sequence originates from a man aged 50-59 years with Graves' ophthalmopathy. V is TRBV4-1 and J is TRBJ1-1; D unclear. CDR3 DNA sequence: TGCGCCAGCAGCCAAGATACAGCTATGAACACTGAAGCTTTCTTT. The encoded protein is CASSQDTAMNTEAFF.